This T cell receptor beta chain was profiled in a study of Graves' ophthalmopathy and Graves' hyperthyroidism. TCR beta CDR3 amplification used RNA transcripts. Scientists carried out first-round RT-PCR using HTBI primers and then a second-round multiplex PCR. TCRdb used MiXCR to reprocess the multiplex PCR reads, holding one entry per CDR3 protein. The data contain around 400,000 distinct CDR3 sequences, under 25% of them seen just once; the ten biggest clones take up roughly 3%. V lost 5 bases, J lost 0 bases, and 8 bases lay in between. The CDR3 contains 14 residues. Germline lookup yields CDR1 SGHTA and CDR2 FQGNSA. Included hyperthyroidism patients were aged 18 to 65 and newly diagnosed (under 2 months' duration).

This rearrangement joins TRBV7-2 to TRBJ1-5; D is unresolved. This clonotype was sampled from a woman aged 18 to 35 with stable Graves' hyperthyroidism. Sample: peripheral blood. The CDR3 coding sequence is TGTGCCAGCAGCCTGGACCCTAGCAATCAGCCCCAGCATTTT. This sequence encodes CASSLDPSNQPQHF. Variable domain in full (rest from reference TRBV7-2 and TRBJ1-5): GAGVSQSPSNKVTEKGKDVELRCDPISGHTALYWYRQSLGQGLEFLIYFQGNSAPDKSGLPSDRFSAERTGGSVSTLTIQRTQQEDSAVYLCASSLDPSNQPQHFGDGTRLSIL.